The rows below give T cell receptor beta chains drawn from one sample of a study of cytomegalovirus exposure and HLA in healthy donors. Sequenced by immunoSEQ multiplex PCR; TCRdb stores in-frame clones only, minus some. Seen here are around 61,000 clones, 80% to 95% observed once, and the top ten hold 5.3%. Sequencing was carried out using PBMCs. These receptor sequences come from a man aged 18 to 29 in good health and CMV-seropositive. Each CDR3 is given with its conserved first and last residue. Each record gives: J gene, V gene, clone size, D gene, CDR3 length, CDR3 DNA, CDR3 protein. D genes are given only for firm matches. Clone size appears in some rows only: once, few, many, or a class for an expanded clone.

>TRBJ1-2|TRBV9|few|.|14
TGTGCCAGCAGCGTAGGAAACAGAGACTATGGCTACACCTTC
CASSVGNRDYGYTF
>TRBJ1-1|TRBV9|.|.|12
TGTGCCAGCAGCGTTATCCAGGGAGAAGCTTTCTTT
CASSVIQGEAFF
>TRBJ1-5|TRBV5-1|.|TRBD1|15
TGCGCCAGCAGCTGGACAGGGTCCAGCAATCAGCCCCAGCATTTT
CASSWTGSSNQPQHF
>TRBJ1-1|TRBV4-1|.|.|15
TGCGCCAGCAGCCAAGACCCAGGGCCTGACACTGAAGCTTTCTTT
CASSQDPGPDTEAFF
>TRBJ2-7|TRBV4-1|.|TRBD2|16
TGCGCCAGCAGCCAAACGGGACTAGCGGGAGTTGACGAGCAGTACTTC
CASSQTGLAGVDEQYF
>TRBJ2-7|TRBV27|.|.|15
TGTGCCACCAACACCCCATCCCCCCAGTTCTACGAGCAGTACTTC
CATNTPSPQFYEQYF
>TRBJ2-7|TRBV7-8|.|TRBD2|15
TGTGCCAGCAGCCCCCTGAGACTAGCGGGAGTTGAGCAGTACTTC
CASSPLRLAGVEQYF
>TRBJ1-1|TRBV28|.|.|13
TGTGCCAGCAGTCTCCTCGTGAACACTGAAGCTTTCTTT
CASSLLVNTEAFF
>TRBJ2-3|TRBV29-1|.|.|10
TGCAGCGTGACCAAGGGGACGCAGTATTTT
CSVTKGTQYF
>TRBJ2-1|TRBV18|.|TRBD2|15
TGTGCCAGCTCACCACCTAGCGGGATTCGGAATGAGCAGTTCTTC
CASSPPSGIRNEQFF
>TRBJ2-3|TRBV6-5|many|TRBD2|14
TGTGCCAGCAGCCCCGGGGGGGACACAGATACGCAGTATTTT
CASSPGGDTDTQYF
>TRBJ1-5|TRBV15|.|.|14
TGTGCCACCAGAAAGGGTTGGGGGGATCAGCCCCAGCATTTT
CATRKGWGDQPQHF
>TRBJ1-1|TRBV14|.|.|18
TGTGCCAGCAGCCGCTTACCAAAGAGTCAGGGCATGGACACTGAAGCTTTCTTT
CASSRLPKSQGMDTEAFF
>TRBJ2-5|TRBV27|.|.|15
TGTGCCAGCAGTTTATCGGGCTCTGCACGGGAGACCCAGTACTTC
CASSLSGSARETQYF
>TRBJ2-7|TRBV6-5|.|TRBD1|15
TGTGCCAGCAGTGGATGGGACAGGGGGCTCTACGAGCAGTACTTC
CASSGWDRGLYEQYF
>TRBJ1-1|TRBV11-2|.|TRBD1|14
TGTGCCAGCAGCCGGGACAGGGTTACGACTGAAGCTTTCTTT
CASSRDRVTTEAFF
>TRBJ2-7|TRBV30|.|.|14
TGTGCCTGGGGGATTGGAGGGATAACCTACGAGCAGTACTTC
CAWGIGGITYEQYF
>TRBJ2-7|TRBV9|.|TRBD2|18
TGTGCCAGCAGCGTAGCGGCTAGCGGGAGTTCCCGGTCCTACGAGCAGTACTTC
CASSVAASGSSRSYEQYF
>TRBJ2-4|TRBV2|.|TRBD1|17
TGTGCCAGCAGTGAATGGGGGACAGGGTTTGGCAAAAACATTCAGTACTTC
CASSEWGTGFGKNIQYF
>TRBJ2-1|TRBV28|once|TRBD2|14
TGTGCCAGCAGTTTTATAGCGGGAGGGGGTGAGCAGTTCTTC
CASSFIAGGGEQFF
>TRBJ2-2|TRBV6-5|.|.|15
TGTGCCAGCAGTTTAGCCCGACGGAACACCGGGGAGCTGTTTTTT
CASSLARRNTGELFF
>TRBJ1-1|TRBV6-5|.|TRBD1|13
TGTGCCAGCAGTTACCAACGACAGGGGGAAGCTTTCTTT
CASSYQRQGEAFF
>TRBJ1-2|TRBV2|.|.|14
TGTGCCAGCACCACTTCCGGGACTGAATATGGCTACACCTTC
CASTTSGTEYGYTF
>TRBJ2-2|TRBV5-1|.|.|14
TGCGCTGCTAGGCCAGCTTCGAACACCGGGGAGCTGTTTTTT
CAARPASNTGELFF
>TRBJ1-1|TRBV28|once|.|11
TGTGCCACCCGACTTAACACTGAAGCTTTCTTT
CATRLNTEAFF
>TRBJ2-7|TRBV6-1|.|TRBD1|16
TGTGCCAGCAGTGAAGCGCTAGGGGACAGGGGGCGCGAGCAGTACTTC
CASSEALGDRGREQYF
>TRBJ2-5|TRBV27|few|.|13
TGTGCCAGCAGTTTCTGGGGGGAAAAGACCCAGTACTTC
CASSFWGEKTQYF
>TRBJ1-4|TRBV5-1|.|.|16
TGCGCCAGCAGCTTGGTTTTAGAGGGCACTAATGAAAAACTGTTTTTT
CASSLVLEGTNEKLFF
>TRBJ1-4|TRBV2|.|.|17
TGTGCCAGCAGTGAAGGGGGGGGTACCGCAACTAATGAAAAACTGTTTTTT
CASSEGGGTATNEKLFF
>TRBJ2-1|TRBV5-1|.|TRBD2|15
TGCGCCAGCAGCTTGGCGTCTAGCGGGATGAATGAGCAGTTCTTC
CASSLASSGMNEQFF
>TRBJ1-5|TRBV6-6|.|.|16
TGTGCCAGCAGGACCCCCGGACAGACTAGCAATCAGCCCCAGCATTTT
CASRTPGQTSNQPQHF
>TRBJ2-6|TRBV19|.|.|16
TGTGCCAGTAGTGCGGACAGTGTACGTGGGGCCAACGTCCTGACTTTC
CASSADSVRGANVLTF
>TRBJ2-2|TRBV6-1|once|TRBD1|15
TGTGCCAGCAGTGAAGCCGGGCAGGGGGCCGGGGAGCTGTTTTTT
CASSEAGQGAGELFF
>TRBJ2-3|TRBV29-1|.|.|13
TGCAGCGTTGATTTGGGGGCCTGGGATACGCAGTATTTT
CSVDLGAWDTQYF
>TRBJ1-4|TRBV28|.|.|14
TGTGCCAGCAGTTTGGAACAGATTAATGAAAAACTGTTTTTT
CASSLEQINEKLFF
>TRBJ2-6|TRBV4-2|.|TRBD2|16
TGTGCCAGCAGCTCGGGAGGGCCCTCTGGGGCCAACGTCCTGACTTTC
CASSSGGPSGANVLTF
>TRBJ2-7|TRBV11-3|.|TRBD1|13
TGTGCCAGCAGCATGGGACAGGGCTACGAGCAGTACTTC
CASSMGQGYEQYF
>TRBJ1-3|TRBV19|.|.|12
TGTGCCAGTAGTACCCATGGAAACACCATATATTTT
CASSTHGNTIYF
>TRBJ2-5|TRBV20-1|.|TRBD1|11
TGCAGTGCTACCCAGGGGGCGAGGCAGTACTTC
CSATQGARQYF